This T cell receptor (beta chain) was observed in a study of blood T cell repertoires in COVID-19. The overall study: Acute and convalescent COVID-19 specimens originated in the United States, Italy and Spain. The cDNA or gDNA used as material had been derived from T cells, B-cell-depleted T cells, or PBMCs.

Authors' analysis steps: Researchers report that nucleated cell counts were estimated from reference gene primer amplification. Repertoires were generated with immunoSEQ multiplex PCR, while TCRdb's copy carries only in-frame clones and drops some. V and J calls and clone size are given by that table; D and trimming were obtained from the DNA. The sample holds roughly 200,000 clones, more than 70% seen once. Trimming shortened V by 3 bases and J by 2 bases, and 12 bases separated the two germline ends. The CDR3 is made up of 15 amino acids. Per the germline V gene, CDR1 is SGHTA and CDR2 is FQGNSA. This clone was recorded a few times. Seattle participants joined during active infection and were tracked over time.

Source material: peripheral blood. The origin of this receptor is a person aged 65 to 85 with COVID-19, enrolled during active disease. The rearrangement links TRBV7-2 to TRBJ2-3, with D perhaps matching TRBD2 (7 bases). CDR3 DNA sequence: TGTGCCAGCAGCTTGCGGCGGGGGCTCACAGATACGCAGTATTTT. Protein: CASSLRRGLTDTQYF.